This T cell receptor (beta chain) is drawn from a study of long-term antiretroviral therapy in people with HIV. The libraries were made with immunoSEQ v3.0 at survey level. TCRdb's table, derived via immunoSEQ multiplex PCR, lists solely in-frame clones and lacks some. The sample shows tens of thousands of clones, over 65% of them seen only once. The sample in question was unsorted PBMCs, obtained 2 years after starting antiretroviral therapy. This sequence was found in a woman between 45 and 60 years old with HIV.

CDR3 nucleotide sequence: TGTGCCAGCAGTTTATTTAAGGGACTAGCAATTAGCACAGATACGCAGTATTTT. It encodes CASSLFKGLAISTDTQYF. This chain links TRBV27 with TRBJ2-3; 9 bases match TRBD2. Germline trimming cut 1 base from V and 0 bases from J; bases unmatched to any gene: 8. Germline loops: CDR1 MNHEY, CDR2 SMNVEV (reference sequence). This CDR3 is 18 amino acids long.